This TCR beta chain was captured in a study of shared clonotypes between healthy human individuals. CD8 cells classed as naive were CD45RO-negative and positively selected for CCR7, excluding terminally differentiated effector memory CD45RA+ cells. Healthy HIV-negative adults without recent acute infections or vaccinations served as donors. The repertoire was sequenced with immunoSEQ multiplex PCR; TCRdb's copy has only in-frame clones and lacks some. The repertoire holds under 850,000 clones, with about 91% as singletons. The CDR3 extends over 13 amino acids. Trimming took 1 base from V and 6 from J, leaving 10 bases between them. The germline gives CDR1 MGHRA, CDR2 YSYEKL.

This clonotype was sampled from a man aged 25-45 years in good health. The V gene is TRBV4-1, the J gene TRBJ2-7; D is undetermined. Sequenced: naive CD8+ T cells sorted from blood. CDR3 protein: CASSQGVLSEQYF. Here the CDR3 DNA reads TGCGCCAGCAGCCAAGGCGTATTGTCCGAGCAGTACTTC.